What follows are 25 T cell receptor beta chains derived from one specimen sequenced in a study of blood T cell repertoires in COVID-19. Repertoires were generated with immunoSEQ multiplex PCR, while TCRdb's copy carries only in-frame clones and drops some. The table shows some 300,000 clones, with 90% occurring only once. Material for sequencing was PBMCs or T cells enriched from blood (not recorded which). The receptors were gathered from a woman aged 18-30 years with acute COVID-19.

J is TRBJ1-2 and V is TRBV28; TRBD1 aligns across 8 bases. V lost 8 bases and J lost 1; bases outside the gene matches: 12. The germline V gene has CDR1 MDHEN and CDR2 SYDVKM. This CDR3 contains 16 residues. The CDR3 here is CASGETGVFYNYGYTF. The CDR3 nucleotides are TGTGCCAGCGGTGAGACAGGGGTCTTTTATAACTATGGCTACACCTTC.

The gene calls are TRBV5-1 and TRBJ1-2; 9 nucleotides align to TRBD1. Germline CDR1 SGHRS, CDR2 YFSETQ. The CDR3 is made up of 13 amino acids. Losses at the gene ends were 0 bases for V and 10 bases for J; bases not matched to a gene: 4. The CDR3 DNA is TGCGCCAGCAGCTTGGGGACAGGGGTGTCCTACACCTTC. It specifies CASSLGTGVSYTF. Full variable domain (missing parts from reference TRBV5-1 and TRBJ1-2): KAGVTQTPRYLIKTRGQQVTLSCSPISGHRSVSWYQQTPGQGLQFLFEYFSETQRNKGNFPGRFSGRQFSNSRSEMNVSTLELGDSALYLCASSLGTGVSYTFGSGTRLTVV.

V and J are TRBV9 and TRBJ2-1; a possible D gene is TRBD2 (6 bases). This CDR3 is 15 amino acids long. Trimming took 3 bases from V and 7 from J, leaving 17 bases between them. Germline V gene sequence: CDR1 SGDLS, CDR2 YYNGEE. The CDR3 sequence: CASSGRGVDRNEQFF. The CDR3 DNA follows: TGTGCCAGCAGCGGGAGGGGTGTTGATCGGAATGAGCAGTTCTTC.

CDR3 DNA sequence: TGTGCCACCAGTGACGCGACACAGGGGTACGAGCAGTACTTC. This gives the protein CATSDATQGYEQYF. The rearrangement uses TRBV24-1 and TRBJ2-7; 7 bases map to TRBD1. The CDR3 consists of 14 residues. Germline values: CDR1 KGHDR, CDR2 SFDVKD. V trimming: 4 bases; J trimming: 4 bases; junction bases outside the gene matches: 6.

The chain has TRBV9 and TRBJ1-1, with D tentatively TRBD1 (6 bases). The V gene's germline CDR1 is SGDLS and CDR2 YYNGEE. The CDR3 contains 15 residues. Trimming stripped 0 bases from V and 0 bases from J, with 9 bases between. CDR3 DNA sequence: TGTGCCAGCAGCGTAGATGGACAGTTGAACACTGAAGCTTTCTTT. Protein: CASSVDGQLNTEAFF.

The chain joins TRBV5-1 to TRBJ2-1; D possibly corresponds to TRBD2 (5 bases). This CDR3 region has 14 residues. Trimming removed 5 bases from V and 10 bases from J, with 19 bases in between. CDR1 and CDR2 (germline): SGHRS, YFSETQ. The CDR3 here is CASRGPALTGEQFF. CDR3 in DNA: TGCGCCAGCAGGGGTCCAGCGCTCACGGGGGAGCAGTTCTTC. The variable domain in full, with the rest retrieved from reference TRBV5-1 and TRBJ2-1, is KAGVTQTPRYLIKTRGQQVTLSCSPISGHRSVSWYQQTPGQGLQFLFEYFSETQRNKGNFPGRFSGRQFSNSRSEMNVSTLELGDSALYLCASRGPALTGEQFFGPGTRLTVL.

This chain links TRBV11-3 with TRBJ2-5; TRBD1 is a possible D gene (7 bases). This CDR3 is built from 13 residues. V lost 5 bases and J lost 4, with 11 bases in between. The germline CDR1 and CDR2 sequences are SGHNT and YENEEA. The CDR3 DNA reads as TGTGCCAGCAGCCTCCAGGGGGGAGAGACCCAGTACTTC. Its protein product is CASSLQGGETQYF.

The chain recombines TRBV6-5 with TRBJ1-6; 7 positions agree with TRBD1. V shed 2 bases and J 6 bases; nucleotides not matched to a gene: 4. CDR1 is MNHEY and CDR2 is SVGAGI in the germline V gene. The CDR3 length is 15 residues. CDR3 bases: TGTGCCAGCAGTTACGAGGGGGCAACTAATTCACCCCTCCACTTT. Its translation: CASSYEGATNSPLHF.

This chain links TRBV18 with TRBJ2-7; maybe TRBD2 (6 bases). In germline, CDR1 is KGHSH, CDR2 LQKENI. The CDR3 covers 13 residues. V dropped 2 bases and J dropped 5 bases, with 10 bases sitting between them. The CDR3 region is CASSPGGFDEQYF. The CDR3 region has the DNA TGTGCCAGCTCACCAGGAGGGTTCGACGAGCAGTACTTC.

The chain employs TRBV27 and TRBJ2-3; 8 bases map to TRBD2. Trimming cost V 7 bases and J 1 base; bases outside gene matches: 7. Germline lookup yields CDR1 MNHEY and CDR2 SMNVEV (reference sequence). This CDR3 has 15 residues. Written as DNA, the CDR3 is TGTGCCAGCACCTTCAGCGGGAGAGGCACAGATACGCAGTATTTT. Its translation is CASTFSGRGTDTQYF.

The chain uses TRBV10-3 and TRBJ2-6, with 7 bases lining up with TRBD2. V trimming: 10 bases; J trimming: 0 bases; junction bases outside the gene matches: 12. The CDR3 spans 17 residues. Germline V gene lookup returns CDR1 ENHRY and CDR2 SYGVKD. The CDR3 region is CATTGLADDSGANVLTF. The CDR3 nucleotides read TGTGCCACAACCGGGCTAGCGGATGACTCTGGGGCCAACGTCCTGACTTTC.

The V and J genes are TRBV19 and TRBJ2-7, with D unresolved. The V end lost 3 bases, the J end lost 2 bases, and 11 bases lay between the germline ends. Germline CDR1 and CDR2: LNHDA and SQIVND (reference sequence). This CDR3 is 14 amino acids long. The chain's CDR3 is CASSMSAGPYEQYF. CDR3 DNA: TGTGCCAGTAGTATGAGTGCAGGTCCCTACGAGCAGTACTTC.

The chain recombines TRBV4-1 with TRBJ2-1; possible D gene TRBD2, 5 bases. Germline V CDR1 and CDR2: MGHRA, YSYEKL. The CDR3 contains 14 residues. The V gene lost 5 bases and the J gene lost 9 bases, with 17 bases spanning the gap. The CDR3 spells CASSSETGRAEQFF. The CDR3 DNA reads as TGCGCCAGCAGCTCCGAAACCGGGCGGGCTGAGCAGTTCTTC.

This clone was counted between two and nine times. The CDR3: CASSLAGGGSEAFF. The CDR3 nucleotides are TGCGCCAGCAGCTTGGCCGGGGGAGGCTCTGAAGCTTTCTTT. The chain joins TRBV5-1 to TRBJ1-1; possible D gene TRBD1, 5 bases. The CDR3 extends over 14 amino acids. Trimming left V 0 bases short and J 6 bases short, with 12 bases between. The germline gives CDR1 SGHRS, CDR2 YFSETQ.

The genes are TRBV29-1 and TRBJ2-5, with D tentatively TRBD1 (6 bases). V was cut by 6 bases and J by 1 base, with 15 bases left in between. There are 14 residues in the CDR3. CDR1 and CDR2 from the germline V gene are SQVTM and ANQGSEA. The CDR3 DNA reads TGCAGCGTCCTCGTCCAGGGGCTCCAAGAGACCCAGTACTTC. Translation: CSVLVQGLQETQYF.

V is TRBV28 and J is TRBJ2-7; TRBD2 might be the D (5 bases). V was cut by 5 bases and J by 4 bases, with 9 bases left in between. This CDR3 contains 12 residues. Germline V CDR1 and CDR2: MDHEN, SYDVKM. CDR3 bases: TGTGCCAGCAGTGAGACTACTTACGAGCAGTACTTC. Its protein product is CASSETTYEQYF.

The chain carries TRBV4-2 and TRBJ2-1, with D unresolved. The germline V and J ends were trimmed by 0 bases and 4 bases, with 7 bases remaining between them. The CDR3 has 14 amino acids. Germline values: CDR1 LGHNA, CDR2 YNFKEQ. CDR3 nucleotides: TGTGCCAGCAGCCAAGATACTTATTACAATGAGCAGTTCTTC. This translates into CASSQDTYYNEQFF.

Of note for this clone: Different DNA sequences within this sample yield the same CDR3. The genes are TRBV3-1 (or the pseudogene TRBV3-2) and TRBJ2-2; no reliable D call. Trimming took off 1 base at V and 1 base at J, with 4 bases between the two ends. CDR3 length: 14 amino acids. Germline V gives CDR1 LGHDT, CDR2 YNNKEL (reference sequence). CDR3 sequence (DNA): TGTGCCAGCAGCCAAGGCGGGAACACCGGGGAGCTGTTTTTT. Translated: CASSQGGNTGELFF.

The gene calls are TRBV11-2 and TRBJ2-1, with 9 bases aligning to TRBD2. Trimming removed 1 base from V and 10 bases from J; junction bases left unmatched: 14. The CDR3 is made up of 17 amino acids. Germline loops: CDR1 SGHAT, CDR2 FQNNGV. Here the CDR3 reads CASSLARLAGPPGEQFF. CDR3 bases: TGTGCCAGCAGCTTAGCAAGGCTAGCGGGACCCCCAGGGGAGCAGTTCTTC.

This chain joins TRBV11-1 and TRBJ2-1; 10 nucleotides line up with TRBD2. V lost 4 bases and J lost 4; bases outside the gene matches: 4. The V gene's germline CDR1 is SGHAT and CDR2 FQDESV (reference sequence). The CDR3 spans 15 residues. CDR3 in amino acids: CASSSASGGYNEQFF. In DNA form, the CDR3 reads TGTGCCAGCAGCTCCGCTAGCGGGGGATACAATGAGCAGTTCTTC.

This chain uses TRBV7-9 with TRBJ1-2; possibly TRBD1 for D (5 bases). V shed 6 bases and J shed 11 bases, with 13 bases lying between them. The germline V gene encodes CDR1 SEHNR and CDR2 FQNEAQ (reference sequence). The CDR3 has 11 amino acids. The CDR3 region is CASRPGDEYTF. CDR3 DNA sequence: TGTGCCAGCAGGCCGGGGGATGAGTACACCTTC.

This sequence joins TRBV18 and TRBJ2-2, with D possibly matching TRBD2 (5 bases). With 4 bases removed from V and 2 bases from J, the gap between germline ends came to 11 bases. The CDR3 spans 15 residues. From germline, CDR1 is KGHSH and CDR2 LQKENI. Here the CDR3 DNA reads TGTGCCAGCTCACGGGCTAGCCCTAACACCGGGGAGCTGTTTTTT. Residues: CASSRASPNTGELFF. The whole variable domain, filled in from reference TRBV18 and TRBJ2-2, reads NAGVMQNPRHLVRRRGQEARLRCSPMKGHSHVYWYRQLPEEGLKFMVYLQKENIIDESGMPKERFSAEFPKEGPSILRIQQVVRGDSAAYFCASSRASPNTGELFFGEGSRLTVL.

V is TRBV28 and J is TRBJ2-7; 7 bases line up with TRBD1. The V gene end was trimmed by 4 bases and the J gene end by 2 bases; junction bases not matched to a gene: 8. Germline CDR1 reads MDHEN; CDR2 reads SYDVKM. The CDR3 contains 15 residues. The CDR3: CASSSYRGETYEQYF. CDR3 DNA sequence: TGTGCCAGCAGTTCCTACAGGGGCGAAACCTACGAGCAGTACTTC.

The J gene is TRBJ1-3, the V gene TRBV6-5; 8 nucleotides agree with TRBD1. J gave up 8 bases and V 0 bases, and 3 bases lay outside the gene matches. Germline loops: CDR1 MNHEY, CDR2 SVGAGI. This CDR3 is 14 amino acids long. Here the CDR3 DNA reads TGTGCCAGCAGTTACTCAGGACAGGGATACACCATATATTTT. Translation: CASSYSGQGYTIYF.

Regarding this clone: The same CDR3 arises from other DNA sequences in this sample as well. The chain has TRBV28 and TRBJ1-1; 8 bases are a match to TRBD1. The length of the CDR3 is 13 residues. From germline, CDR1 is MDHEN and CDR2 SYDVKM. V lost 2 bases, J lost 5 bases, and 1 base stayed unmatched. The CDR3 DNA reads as TGTGCCAGCAGTTTACAGGGGGCGACTGAAGCTTTCTTT. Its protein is CASSLQGATEAFF.